What follows describes a single T cell receptor (beta chain). No cognate antigen has been identified for it. The record has no base qualities; no much larger clone is one base away. TCR CDR3 regions were amplified from genomic DNA by multiplex PCR using the deep immunoSEQ assay. For each cell subset, the extracted genomic DNA was distributed evenly across all wells of several immunoSEQ 96-well plates, and each plate served as one replicate. For sorted subsets, approximately 210 ng genomic DNA, equal to 30,000 or so T cell genomes, was loaded into each replicate PCR. Purified libraries were measured with a Qubit 3.0 fluorometer, size-checked on a Bioanalyzer 2100, and measured again with the KAPA Library Quantification kit. Each immunoSEQ 96-well plate was sequenced on its own single-read 150-cycle Illumina NextSeq 550 flow cell. The study's processing was this. Because the immunoSEQ output included only junctional sequences and no quality scores, the filtering could not be the same as the filtering used for full-length reads. To assign V/J genes and CDR3, sequences were annotated against IMGT germline references using PyIR, a Python wrapper for IgBLAST v1.9. Reads were removed for weak V/J assignments (E-value above 1e-6), missing CDR3, stop codons, out-of-frame junctions, or ambiguous translated residues. V3J clonotypes were defined by identical inferred V gene, J gene, and CDR3 amino acid sequence. To compute the percentage overlap between repertoires, the number of shared unique clonotypes was divided by the size of the smaller repertoire. Three approaches were used to assess repertoire richness: RTK rarefaction, the Chao1 estimator, and Recon v2.1 estimates of unobserved clonotypes. Generation probabilities were computed with OLGA for all TCRbeta clonotypes obtained by the gDNA method from a few donors. TCRdb took over this immuneACCESS table, retaining in-frame rearrangements with V and J assigned. Such tables are incomplete; in checked studies, under half of the missing clones stem from an unresolved V gene, and the remainder is unexplained. V, J and clone size are taken as reported in that table, and D and trimming were inferred from the DNA itself. This sample comprises approximately 600,000 clones, 85% to 95% of them detected only once. The top ten constitute over 0.095% of the sample.

These data come from a study of shared clonotypes between healthy human individuals (dated by TCRdb to the early 2020s). The study in broad terms: The cohort included a few men and a couple of women between 18 and 49 years of age. To increase sequencing depth and limit assay-specific biases, TCR repertoire library preparation and sequencing were carried out by different laboratories using diverse techniques. Per donor, three plates each were used for CD4 naive and CD4 memory, two for CD8 naive, and one for CD8 memory. Leukapheresis yielded between about 0.8 and 9.5 billion PBMCs per donor. The study deeply sequenced blood TCR repertoires of about 5 healthy adults to estimate repertoire size and the extent of clonotype sharing between individuals.

Study-wide findings and limitations: Higher generation probabilities were observed for clonotypes shared by all four sorted-subset donors than for non-shared clonotypes. The genetic and exposure-history diversity represented was limited by the small number of donors. Approximately 5% of naive CD4, 3.5% of naive CD8, approximately 2.2% of memory CD4, and approximately 0.39% of memory CD8 clonotypes were shared across a few donors. Estimated clonotype richness was generally larger for naive than for memory subsets. Sampling was restricted to blood, and TCR repertoires in tissues likely differ from the TCR repertoires found in blood. Rarefaction of sorted-subset datasets indicated incomplete sequencing despite the large sequencing depth. Pairwise subsampling led to the expectation that sequencing depth would affect the degree of clonotype sharing among donors.

CD8 naive samples were obtained by positive selection for CCR7 among CD45RO-negative cells, yielding a CD45RA+CCR7+ population from which TemRA cells were excluded. The donors were healthy, HIV-negative adults who had no recently reported acute infections or vaccinations. Only Caucasian adults living in Nashville, Tennessee, USA were represented among the donors. Blood was obtained by leukapheresis, after which PBMCs were separated by Ficoll-Histopaque density gradient centrifugation and cryopreserved in liquid nitrogen vapor phase. Purity and quantity of every magnetically sorted T cell population were checked by analytical flow cytometry. Genomic DNA was isolated from every sorted fraction and measured by UV absorbance on a Nanodrop 2000c. V is cut by 3 bases and J by 7 bases, and the space between the germline ends is 8 bases. The germline V gene (reference sequence) specifies SGHNT as CDR1 and YYREEE as CDR2. Taken from cysteine to phenylalanine, the CDR3 has 12 residues. The kept DNA is CDR3 alone, 36 bases in frame from the first base.

Rearrangement joined TRBV5-4 to TRBJ1-3; the D gene is not confidently resolved. The receptor's source is a woman younger than 45 in good health. Sequencing was carried out using naive CD8+ T cells sorted from blood. In light of the paper, this sample's cell subset or site label describes: CD45RA+CCR7+. CDR3 region: CASSWEGNTIYF. The DNA sequence is given as TGTGCCAGCAGCTGGGAGGGTAACACCATATATTTT.